This T cell receptor (beta chain) stems from a study of T cells in Graves' hyperthyroidism and ophthalmopathy. Study summary: Peripheral blood was drawn at first diagnosis, prior to all treatment.

Graves' hyperthyroidism showing no ophthalmopathy progression within 18 months was considered stable. Exclusion followed for patients with uncontrolled infection, other autoimmune disease, pregnancy or lactation. Authors of the study amplified TCR beta CDR3 regions from RNA transcripts. A first-round RT-PCR of the TCR CDR3 used the HTBI primer set. TCRdb fed the multiplex PCR reads into MiXCR, producing one record per CDR3 protein. Here the sample spans 500,000 to 650,000 distinct CDR3 sequences, 12% to 15% being singletons. Germline V lookup: CDR1 KGHSH, CDR2 LQKENI. The V and J ends lost 5 bases and 2 bases respectively, with 15 bases between them. This CDR3 is built from 15 residues.

The sample taken for sequencing was blood. The chain employs TRBV18 and TRBJ1-1; D is perhaps TRBD1 (5 bases). This TCR was sampled from a woman aged 40 to 50 with Graves' hyperthyroidism. CDR3 nucleotides: TGTGCCAGCTCAGCAGGGCCTCACTCAAACACTGAAGCTTTCTTT. Amino acid sequence: CASSAGPHSNTEAFF. Drawing the rest from reference TRBV18 and TRBJ1-1, the complete variable domain is NAGVMQNPRHLVRRRGQEARLRCSPMKGHSHVYWYRQLPEEGLKFMVYLQKENIIDESGMPKERFSAEFPKEGPSILRIQQVVRGDSAAYFCASSAGPHSNTEAFFGQGTRLTVV.